The sequence of this TCR beta chain was determined in a study of technical replicates of blood from a handful of donors. Libraries were prepared by immunoSEQ multiplex PCR; TCRdb keeps only in-frame clonotypes and omits some of them. The table records 60,000 to 90,000 clones, more than 90% of them present only once. Sequencing was carried out using T cells isolated from PBMCs. The sequence was obtained from a human donor in good health.

The CDR3 loop reads CASSQGPSGGNEQFF. The CDR3 bases are TGCGCCAGCAGCCAAGGTCCCAGCGGTGGTAATGAGCAGTTCTTC. The chain links TRBV4-3 to TRBJ2-1; perhaps TRBD2 as D (5 bases). The CDR3 contains 15 residues. The germline V gene encodes CDR1 LGHNA and CDR2 YSLEER. Trimming removed 1 base at V and 7 bases at J, with 14 bases between.